This TCR beta chain was observed in a study of cytomegalovirus exposure and HLA in healthy donors. Turning to the study itself: Genetic ancestry analysis placed more than 80% of the 398 donors that were genotyped in the Caucasian-associated cluster.

The PCR made use of 60 Vbeta and 13 Jbeta primers. Produced via immunoSEQ multiplex PCR; TCRdb's table is partial and in-frame only. The sample consists of tens of thousands of clones, about 53% of them appearing once. When sampled, the donors appeared nominally healthy, though they likely had unrecorded immune exposures. V shed 3 bases, J shed 6 bases, and the junction held 12 bases outside the gene matches. The CDR3 has 18 residues. The germline gives CDR1 LGHNT, CDR2 FRNRAP. Of note for this clone: What it recognizes is unknown.

Notes on the study in general: Across all donors, roughly uniform sequencing depth was an assumption of the presence/absence analyses. Accurate predictions that matched the HLA-A and HLA-B alleles of most subjects were reportedly made from TCR beta sequences.

This TCR was sampled from a woman in her thirties or forties in good health and CMV-seropositive. The genes are TRBV12-5 and TRBJ2-3, with TRBD2 matching over 13 bases. The sample taken for sequencing was PBMCs. CDR3 DNA sequence: TGTGCTAGTGGTTTACGCCTTCGACTAGCGGGGGGCGGGGATACGCAGTATTTT. This gives the protein CASGLRLRLAGGGDTQYF.